This T cell receptor beta chain was identified in a study of radiotherapy plus CTLA-4 blockade in lung cancer. The study's findings and limits: Following radiotherapy plus ipilimumab, tumor-derived TCR clones expanded in the blood.

Profiling relied on immunoSEQ multiplex PCR, and the TCRdb table lists in-frame clones only, not all of them. The table has about 77,000 clones, nearly 75% seen once; the top ten hold around 10%. Comments on this clone: Its antigen is unknown.

V gave up 4 bases and J gave up 0 bases; unmatched junction bases: 6. CDR3 length equals 17 residues. The germline CDR1 and CDR2 sequences are SGDLS and YYNGEE. The TCR sequence derives from a human donor with non-small cell lung cancer whose response to radiotherapy plus ipilimumab could not be evaluated. This specimen was peripheral blood, taken from a patient treated with radiotherapy plus ipilimumab. V gene TRBV9 combines with J gene TRBJ2-2; 10 bases are shared with TRBD2. This chain's CDR3 is CASSSPSGGANTGELFF. Written as DNA, the CDR3 is TGTGCCAGCAGCTCCCCTAGCGGGGGCGCGAACACCGGGGAGCTGTTTTTT.